This T cell receptor (beta chain) was identified in a study of vaccination effects on CD4 cells after COVID-19. Study summary: Post-vaccine draws lagged the second dose by a median of 72 days. The study's findings and limits: Healthy vaccinees' vaccine-induced clones included only 1 of 255 that recognized common cold coronaviruses.

The table came from immunoSEQ multiplex PCR; TCRdb's copy has only in-frame clones and leaves some out. The table lists 50,000 to 65,000 clones, 73% of them singletons. Before sequencing, viral peptide pools were used by the ViraFEST assay to expand antigen-specific CD4+ T cells. Isolation of CD4+ T cells took place after 10 days of culture. Participants got two doses of BNT162b2 or mRNA-1273 vaccine. Vaccinees lacked prior SARS-CoV-2 infection and tested negative for nucleocapsid antibodies. Cells had half their medium changed to IL-2 medium on days 3 and 7. In the case of this clone: What it binds is unknown.

Looked up from germline, CDR1 is MNHEY and CDR2 is SVGEGT. Between the trimmed V and J ends, which lost 4 bases and 2 bases, there was a span of 8 bases. The CDR3 sequence is 13 residues long. Sequenced material: CD4+ T cells from PBMCs cultured with HCoV-229E spike peptides, taken after COVID-19 vaccination. This receptor was obtained from a human donor who received a COVID-19 vaccine. The J gene is TRBJ2-5, the V gene TRBV6-2 or TRBV6-3, with D tentatively TRBD1 (6 bases). CDR3 nucleotides: TGTGCCAGCAGTTGGCAGGGGCAAGAGACCCAGTACTTC. This encodes CASSWQGQETQYF.